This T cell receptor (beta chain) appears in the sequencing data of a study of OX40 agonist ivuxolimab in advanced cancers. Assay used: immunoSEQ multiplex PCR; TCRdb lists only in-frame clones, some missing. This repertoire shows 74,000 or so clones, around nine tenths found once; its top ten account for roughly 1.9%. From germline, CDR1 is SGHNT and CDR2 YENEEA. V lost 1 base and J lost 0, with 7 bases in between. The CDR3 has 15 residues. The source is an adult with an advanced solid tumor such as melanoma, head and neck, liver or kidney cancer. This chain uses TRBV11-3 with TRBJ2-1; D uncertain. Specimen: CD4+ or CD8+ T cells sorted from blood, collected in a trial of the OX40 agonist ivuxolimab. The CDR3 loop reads CASSLGGSSYNEQFF. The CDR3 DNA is TGTGCCAGCAGCTTAGGGGGTAGCTCCTACAATGAGCAGTTCTTC.